A single sample is the source of the 11 T cell receptor beta chains below, sequenced in a study of blood T cell repertoires in COVID-19. The assay was immunoSEQ multiplex PCR, and TCRdb's table has in-frame clones only and misses some. The sample contains 90,000 or so clones, roughly 77% of which appear only once. Sequences were obtained from peripheral blood. These receptors all stem from a human donor in a cohort sampled during active COVID-19.

The genes are TRBV3-1 (or the pseudogene TRBV3-2) and TRBJ2-1; TRBD2 agrees at 7 bases. Germline CDR1 is LGHDT and CDR2 is YNNKEL (reference sequence). V dropped 1 base and J dropped 7; count of bases not matched to a gene: 4. The CDR3 runs to 14 residues. CDR3 sequence (DNA): TGTGCCAGCAGCCAAGTCCCGCGGGAGAATGAGCAGTTCTTC. It encodes CASSQVPRENEQFF.

This clone was detected a few times. The rearrangement joins TRBV19 to TRBJ2-2, with 15 bases aligning to TRBD2. This CDR3 is built from 15 residues. After removal of 3 bases from V and 7 bases from J, the junction contained 0 bases not matched to a gene. CDR1 is LNHDA and CDR2 is SQIVND in the germline V gene (reference sequence). The CDR3: CASSMGLAGGGELFF. The CDR3 DNA follows: TGTGCCAGTAGTATGGGACTAGCGGGAGGCGGGGAGCTGTTTTTT.

This sequence joins TRBV6-1 and TRBJ1-6, with D hard to call. Germline values: CDR1 MNHNS, CDR2 SASEGT. This CDR3 region has 16 residues. Trimming pared 1 base from V and 3 bases from J, leaving 10 bases between. CDR3 bases: TGTGCCAGCAGTGAAGATCAGGCGATCTATAATTCACCCCTCCACTTT. Its protein is CASSEDQAIYNSPLHF.

The chain has TRBV7-9 and TRBJ2-7; perhaps TRBD1 as D (6 bases). The germline gives CDR1 SEHNR, CDR2 FQNEAQ (reference sequence). The ends were cut back, 1 base at V and 3 bases at J, with 13 bases in the middle. The length of the CDR3 is 15 residues. The DNA for the CDR3 is TGTGCCAGCAGCTTAGACAGGGATGGGAGCTACGAGCAGTACTTC. This codes for CASSLDRDGSYEQYF.

A few counts support this clone. This chain joins TRBV12-5 and TRBJ1-4; 7 nucleotides align to TRBD1. Germline CDR1 reads LGHNT; CDR2 reads FRNRAP. The V and J ends lost 5 bases and 7 bases, in that order; junction bases with no gene match: 7. The CDR3 covers 14 residues. For the CDR3, the DNA is TGTGCTAGTGGTCCCGGTAGGGGGCTTGAAAAACTGTTTTTT. Amino acids: CASGPGRGLEKLFF.

This clone occurred once. This chain joins TRBV28 and TRBJ2-1, with 8 bases matching TRBD2. This CDR3 region has 14 residues. The V gene's germline CDR1 is MDHEN and CDR2 SYDVKM. V shed 7 bases, J shed 5 bases, and the junction held 7 bases outside the gene matches. CDR3: CASTGGVVDNEQFF. The DNA of the CDR3 is TGTGCCAGCACGGGAGGGGTCGTGGACAATGAGCAGTTCTTC. The full variable domain, in which reference TRBV28 and TRBJ2-1 provide the parts outside the CDR3, is DVKVTQSSRYLVKRTGEKVFLECVQDMDHENMFWYRQDPGLGLRLIYFSYDVKMKEKGDIPEGYSVSREKKERFSLILESASTNQTSMYLCASTGGVVDNEQFFGPGTRLTVL.

V and J are TRBV4-3 and TRBJ2-7, with 9 bases matching TRBD2. Trimming at V came to 1 base and at J to 1 base, leaving 8 bases not matched to a gene. Germline-derived CDR1 and CDR2 are LGHNA and YSLEER. This CDR3 contains 17 residues. The CDR3 DNA reads as TGCGCCAGCAGCCAAGGACTAGCGGAAGCCCAGTCCTACGAGCAGTACTTC. This encodes CASSQGLAEAQSYEQYF.

The genes are TRBV12-3 or TRBV12-4 and TRBJ2-3; D possibly corresponds to TRBD2 (5 bases). Trimming stripped 7 bases from V and 6 bases from J, with 11 bases between. The CDR3 contains 12 residues. The CDR3 DNA follows: TGTGCCAGCACCCCCGGGGTGGATACGCAGTATTTT. Protein: CASTPGVDTQYF.

The chain employs TRBV27 and TRBJ1-2, with 8 bases aligning to TRBD1. With 6 bases clipped from V and 4 bases from J, the junction kept 4 bases outside the gene matches. The CDR3 runs to 13 residues. Germline CDR1 is MNHEY and CDR2 is SMNVEV (reference sequence). DNA for the CDR3: TGTGCCAGCAGGAACGACAGGGGCTATGGCTACACCTTC. This gives the protein CASRNDRGYGYTF.

The J gene is TRBJ1-2, the V gene TRBV6-5; 9 bases match TRBD1. V shed 5 bases and J 7 bases; nucleotides not matched to a gene: 5. CDR3 length: 13 residues. Germline values: CDR1 MNHEY, CDR2 SVGAGI. CDR3 DNA sequence: TGTGCCAGCAGTCCGACAGGGGGGATTGGCTACACCTTC. It specifies CASSPTGGIGYTF.

This chain links TRBV18 with TRBJ2-7; possible D gene TRBD2, 6 bases. Trimming pared 4 bases from V and 4 bases from J, leaving 17 bases between. Germline CDR1 KGHSH, CDR2 LQKENI. The CDR3 is 15 amino acids. The CDR3 loop reads CASSRPPGLTYEQYF. CDR3 DNA: TGTGCCAGCTCACGACCGCCGGGACTGACGTACGAGCAGTACTTC.